The source of this T cell receptor (beta chain) is a study of T cells expressing NK-cell markers. The CDR3 contains 16 residues. From its re-call of the 5' RACE reads, TCRdb lists each CDR3 protein once, without DNA. The repertoire table contains about 260,000 distinct CDR3 sequences. The specimen sequenced was blood T cells: a sorted CD56 or NKG2C T cell subset, CD4+ or CD8+ T cells, or bulk PBMC T cells (not recorded which). This clonotype was obtained from a young man in good health. The rearrangement links TRBV12-3 or TRBV12-4 to TRBJ1-4; TCRdb calls TRBD1, which cannot be checked without DNA. This CDR3 reads CASSLALRGGGEKLFF.